The clone carrying this T cell receptor (beta chain) was seen a handful of times. The germline CDR1 and CDR2 sequences are SGHDN and FVKESK. The CDR3 has 16 amino acids. V lost 0 bases to trimming and J lost 2 bases; unmatched junction nucleotides: 6. This sample was taken from a study of blood T cells in healthy people across ages. Across the whole study: Capture via template switching afforded approximately one barcoded beta molecule per two T cells.

The use of a sample-barcoded 5' primer and a J-beta primer mix characterized a second PCR of roughly 6 to 11 cycles. TCRdb fed the 5' RACE reads into MiXCR, producing one record per CDR3 protein. The sample has 800,000 or so distinct CDR3 sequences, around 25% seen once. Each sample gave at least 7 million isolated PBMCs. This sample also appeared in a second study, on T cells of mothers and their children. That publication notes: Study donors consisted of three healthy Caucasian mothers and their six children. Versus unrelated pairs, overlap was slightly higher in related mother-child pairs, without reaching significance.

The origin of this receptor is a boy between 10 and 17 years old in good health. The sequenced sample was blood. This rearrangement joins TRBV14 to TRBJ2-7; the match to TRBD1 covers 8 bases. The CDR3 sequence: CASSQDRQGATYEQYF. CDR3 sequence (DNA): TGTGCCAGCAGCCAAGACCGTCAGGGGGCTACCTACGAGCAGTACTTC.